The subject of this entry is one T cell receptor beta chain. As yet, its antigen is unknown. This entry is derived from a study of shared clonotypes between healthy human individuals. Naive-designated CD8 cells lacked CD45RO, were positively enriched for CCR7, and omitted terminally differentiated effector memory CD45RA+ cells. Germline V gene data show CDR1 as SGHTA and CDR2 as FQGTGA. This CDR3 is 17 amino acids long. The junction had 7 bases not matched to a gene; V was cut back by 3 bases and J by 5 bases. Once extracted for a subset, genomic DNA was divided evenly among several immunoSEQ plates. Produced via immunoSEQ multiplex PCR; TCRdb's table is partial and in-frame only. This table has under 1 million clones, more than 85% appearing once. Regarding the study as a whole: The researchers took only blood, and tissue repertoires probably look different.

Sequenced: naive CD8+ T cells sorted from blood. The receptor comes from a man aged 25 to 45 in good health. J is TRBJ2-3 and V is TRBV7-3, with 14 nucleotides matching TRBD2. CDR3 region: CASSFATSGRAGDTQYF. CDR3 in DNA: TGTGCCAGCAGCTTCGCGACTAGCGGGAGGGCCGGAGATACGCAGTATTTT.